This passage covers 24 T cell receptor beta chains from one sample sequenced in a study of blood T cell repertoires in COVID-19. TCRdb keeps only in-frame clones here, not all; method: immunoSEQ multiplex PCR. This sample carries about 45,000 clones, 88% of them seen once, and the ten largest clones take 14%. The material sequenced was peripheral blood. All receptors derive from a human donor in a cohort sampled during active COVID-19.

J is TRBJ1-2 and V is TRBV9, with D tentatively TRBD1 (5 bases). The CDR3 length is 16 residues. V gave up 4 bases and J gave up 6 bases, with 22 bases separating them. Germline CDR1 and CDR2: SGDLS and YYNGEE. Here the CDR3 reads CASSSGAGKIIDGYTF. CDR3 sequence (DNA): TGTGCCAGCAGCTCCGGCGCAGGGAAAATCATTGATGGCTACACCTTC.

This rearrangement joins TRBV27 to TRBJ1-4; D is possibly TRBD1 (5 bases). Trimming removed 3 bases at V and 0 bases at J, with 8 bases between. This CDR3 is 15 amino acids long. Germline V gene lookup returns CDR1 MNHEY and CDR2 SMNVEV (reference sequence). Here the CDR3 DNA reads TGTGCCAGCAGTTTCGGGGGGGCAACTAATGAAAAACTGTTTTTT. Protein product: CASSFGGATNEKLFF.

This rearrangement joins TRBV27 to TRBJ1-5; 7 bases align to TRBD1. The germline V gene has CDR1 MNHEY and CDR2 SMNVEV (reference sequence). This CDR3 contains 14 residues. V was clipped by 6 bases and J by 4 bases; unmatched bases: 6. In DNA, the CDR3 is TGTGCCAGCAGGCCTCAGGGGGGAAATCAGCCCCAGCATTTT. It encodes CASRPQGGNQPQHF.

This clone was observed once. The chain joins TRBV5-5 to TRBJ1-1; possibly TRBD1 for D (5 bases). The germline gives CDR1 SGHKS, CDR2 YYEKEE (reference sequence). The germline V and J ends were trimmed by 4 bases and 1 base, with 11 bases remaining between them. The CDR3 runs 14 residues. CDR3 protein: CASSPAGWNTEAFF. The DNA for the CDR3 is TGTGCCAGCAGCCCAGCAGGGTGGAACACTGAAGCTTTCTTT.

V and J are TRBV6-2 or TRBV6-3 and TRBJ2-1; 12 positions match TRBD1. Germline CDR1 is MNHEY and CDR2 is SVGEGT. J lost 6 bases, V lost 4 bases, and 10 bases had no gene match. This CDR3 is 17 amino acids long. CDR3 nucleotide sequence: TGTGCCAGCAGTTTCCCCCCGGGACAGGGGGCCTTCAATGAGCAGTTCTTC. The encoded protein is CASSFPPGQGAFNEQFF.

This clone was detected only once. The chain joins TRBV18 to TRBJ2-6; 11 positions agree with TRBD2. V shed 2 bases and J 2 bases; nucleotides not matched to a gene: 2. CDR3 length: 17 residues. The germline gives CDR1 KGHSH, CDR2 LQKENI. CDR3 sequence (DNA): TGTGCCAGCTCACCAAGTAGCGGGGGGGCTGGGGCCAACGTCCTGACTTTC. This sequence encodes CASSPSSGGAGANVLTF.

The chain uses TRBV12-3 or TRBV12-4 and TRBJ1-2, with a tentative D call TRBD1 (6 bases). This CDR3 is 12 amino acids long. The germline V and J ends were trimmed by 5 bases and 8 bases, with 12 bases remaining between them. The CDR3 protein is CASSQNRAGYTF. The CDR3 DNA reads TGTGCCAGCAGTCAAAACAGGGCCGGCTACACCTTC.

The V and J genes are TRBV10-3 and TRBJ2-1; 8 bases match TRBD1. Germline CDR1 reads ENHRY; CDR2 reads SYGVKD. J was trimmed by 7 bases and V by 8 bases; bases with no gene match: 4. The CDR3 contains 12 residues. CDR3: CAIQGAGNEQFF. CDR3 DNA sequence: TGTGCCATCCAGGGGGCAGGGAATGAGCAGTTCTTC.

The chain links TRBV5-1 to TRBJ1-4, with 8 bases aligning to TRBD1. The CDR3 runs to 15 residues. Per the germline V gene, CDR1 is SGHRS and CDR2 is YFSETQ. Trimming took 0 bases from V and 2 from J; bases not matched to a gene: 0. CDR3 sequence (DNA): TGCGCCAGCAGCTTGGGGGACAGGACTAATGAAAAACTGTTTTTT. Amino acids: CASSLGDRTNEKLFF. The variable domain in full, with the rest retrieved from reference TRBV5-1 and TRBJ1-4, is KAGVTQTPRYLIKTRGQQVTLSCSPISGHRSVSWYQQTPGQGLQFLFEYFSETQRNKGNFPGRFSGRQFSNSRSEMNVSTLELGDSALYLCASSLGDRTNEKLFFGSGTQLSVL.

The chain combines TRBV3-1 (or the pseudogene TRBV3-2) with TRBJ2-7; possibly TRBD1 for D (5 bases). Germline V gene sequence: CDR1 LGHDT, CDR2 YNNKEL (reference sequence). V was clipped by 5 bases and J by 7 bases, with 15 bases between them. The CDR3 covers 13 residues. The CDR3 sequence is CASSRQGVGEQYF. The CDR3 DNA reads as TGTGCCAGCAGCAGGCAGGGTGTGGGGGAGCAGTACTTC.

This clone was recorded only once. The chain employs TRBV5-1 and TRBJ2-3; 14 bases are a match to TRBD2. CDR3 length equals 15 residues. Germline CDR1 SGHRS, CDR2 YFSETQ. The trim removed 4 bases at V and 5 bases at J, leaving 3 bases unmatched. CDR3 sequence: CASSHGLAGGDTQYF. DNA for the CDR3: TGCGCCAGCAGCCACGGACTAGCGGGGGGAGATACGCAGTATTTT.

A single count supports this clone. The chain recombines TRBV6-5 with TRBJ1-2; the D gene is possibly TRBD1 (6 bases). Germline V lookup: CDR1 MNHEY, CDR2 SVGAGI. The CDR3 consists of 14 residues. The V gene lost 8 bases and the J gene lost 0 bases, with 13 bases spanning the gap. CDR3 in DNA: TGTGCCAGCTCCGACTCAGGGGCTAACTATGGCTACACCTTC. This sequence encodes CASSDSGANYGYTF.

J is TRBJ2-7 and V is TRBV30; 7 bases are a match to TRBD1. Per the germline V gene, CDR1 is GTSNPN and CDR2 is SVGIG (reference sequence). Unmatched junction bases numbered 12, after V lost 3 bases and J lost 4 bases. CDR3 size: 15 residues. CDR3 residues: CAWSPGQPATYEQYF. The CDR3 coding sequence is TGTGCCTGGAGCCCGGGACAGCCGGCGACTTACGAGCAGTACTTC.

CDR3 in amino acids: CATRRTGPAQETQYF. CDR3 coding DNA: TGTGCCACCAGGCGGACAGGGCCAGCCCAAGAGACCCAGTACTTC. V is TRBV19 and J is TRBJ2-5, with 8 bases aligning to TRBD1. This CDR3 contains 15 residues. Per germline, CDR1 LNHDA and CDR2 SQIVND (reference sequence). The trim removed 10 bases at V and 1 base at J, leaving 11 bases unmatched.

The V and J genes are TRBV3-1 (or the pseudogene TRBV3-2) and TRBJ1-5; 7 bases map to TRBD1. The junction had 2 bases not matched to a gene; V was cut back by 1 base and J by 5 bases. The germline gives CDR1 LGHDT, CDR2 YNNKEL (reference sequence). The CDR3 length is 14 residues. The CDR3 DNA reads as TGTGCCAGCAGCCAAGCAGGGGGGTATCAGCCCCAGCATTTT. Its translation is CASSQAGGYQPQHF.

This sequence joins TRBV4-3 and TRBJ2-1, with 8 bases fitting TRBD2. Germline CDR1 reads LGHNA; CDR2 reads YSLEER. This CDR3 is built from 17 residues. J gave up 8 bases and V 0 bases, and 12 bases lay outside the gene matches. CDR3 DNA: TGCGCCAGCAGCCAAGATACCAGCGGGGGAGGGCGAGATGAGCAGTTCTTC. It codes for CASSQDTSGGGRDEQFF.

The rearrangement links TRBV7-8 to TRBJ2-1; possibly TRBD1 for D (6 bases). Germline CDR1 reads SGHVS; CDR2 reads FQNEAQ. This CDR3 has 14 amino acids. Trimming removed 6 bases from V and 8 bases from J, with 17 bases in between. CDR3 amino acids: CASRGQSNWDEQFF. Written as DNA, the CDR3 is TGTGCCAGCAGAGGACAGTCAAACTGGGATGAGCAGTTCTTC.

The chain links TRBV6-5 to TRBJ1-1, with D perhaps TRBD1 (5 bases). Germline lookup yields CDR1 MNHEY and CDR2 SVGAGI. The CDR3 is made up of 15 amino acids. V dropped 4 bases and J dropped 4 bases, with 16 bases sitting between them. This CDR3 reads CASSSRTGRGTEAFF. DNA for the CDR3: TGTGCCAGCAGTTCCCGGACGGGGAGGGGCACTGAAGCTTTCTTT.

The V and J genes are TRBV5-4 and TRBJ2-1, with 10 bases fitting TRBD2. This CDR3 has 16 residues. Trimming removed 4 bases from V and 0 bases from J; junction bases left unmatched: 4. Germline-derived CDR1 and CDR2 are SGHNT and YYREEE (reference sequence). The CDR3 region has the DNA TGTGCCAGCAGCCGCACTAGCGGGGACTCCTACAATGAGCAGTTCTTC. Translated: CASSRTSGDSYNEQFF.

The V and J genes are TRBV15 and TRBJ1-1, with D uncertain. Trimming took 0 bases from V and 8 from J, leaving 7 bases between them. The length of the CDR3 is 12 residues. Germline V gene lookup returns CDR1 LNHNV and CDR2 YYDKDF (reference sequence). The CDR3 nucleotides read TGTGCCACCAGCAGAGAGGCCGGGGAAGCTTTCTTT. Translating gives CATSREAGEAFF.

The chain carries TRBV6-6 and TRBJ1-1; 7 bases align to TRBD1. The CDR3 has 15 residues. The V gene end was trimmed by 5 bases and the J gene end by 6 bases; junction bases not matched to a gene: 12. Germline V CDR1 and CDR2: MNHNY, SVGAGI (reference sequence). The CDR3, as DNA: TGTGCCAGCAGTCCCCTTTCGATCGGGACAGCTGAAGCTTTCTTT. It codes for CASSPLSIGTAEAFF.

A single count supports this clone. The V gene is TRBV10-2, the J gene TRBJ2-7; 11 positions match TRBD2. V gave up 2 bases and J gave up 6 bases; unmatched junction bases: 3. Looked up from germline, CDR1 is WSHSY and CDR2 is SAAADI. This CDR3 spans 14 amino acids. This chain's CDR3 is CASSERGLAGEQYF. DNA for the CDR3: TGCGCCAGCAGTGAGCGTGGACTAGCGGGCGAGCAGTACTTC.

A few counts support this clone. The chain combines TRBV6-5 with TRBJ2-1, with D possibly being TRBD2 (6 bases). V was pared by 6 bases and J by 6 bases, with 12 bases between. Looked up from germline, CDR1 is MNHEY and CDR2 is SVGAGI. This CDR3 is 13 amino acids long. Written as DNA, the CDR3 is TGTGCCAGCAGGCTGGGACTCACCAATGAGCAGTTCTTC. As protein: CASRLGLTNEQFF.

V gene TRBV19 combines with J gene TRBJ2-5, with 8 bases fitting TRBD1. CDR3 length: 15 amino acids. CDR1 is LNHDA, CDR2 SQIVND, per germline (reference sequence). J was trimmed by 0 bases and V by 5 bases; bases with no gene match: 5. The CDR3, as DNA: TGTGCCAGTAGTGCTCGGGACAGGTACCAAGAGACCCAGTACTTC. Its translation is CASSARDRYQETQYF.